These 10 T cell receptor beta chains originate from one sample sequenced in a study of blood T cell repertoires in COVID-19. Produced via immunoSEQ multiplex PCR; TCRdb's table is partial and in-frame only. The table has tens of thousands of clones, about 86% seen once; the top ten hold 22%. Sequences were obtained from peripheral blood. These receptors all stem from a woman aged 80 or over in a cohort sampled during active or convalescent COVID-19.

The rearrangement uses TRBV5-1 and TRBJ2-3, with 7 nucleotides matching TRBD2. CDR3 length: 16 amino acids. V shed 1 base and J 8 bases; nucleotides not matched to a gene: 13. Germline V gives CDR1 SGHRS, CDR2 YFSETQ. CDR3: CASSLISGSKKGTQYF. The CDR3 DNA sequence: TGCGCCAGCAGCTTGATTAGCGGGTCGAAGAAGGGTACGCAGTATTTT.

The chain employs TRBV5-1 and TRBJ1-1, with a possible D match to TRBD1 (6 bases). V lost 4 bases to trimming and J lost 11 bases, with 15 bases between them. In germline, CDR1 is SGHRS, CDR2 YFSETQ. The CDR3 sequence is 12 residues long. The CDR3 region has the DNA TGCGCCAGCAGCACAGAGACAGGTACGGCTTTCTTT. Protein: CASSTETGTAFF.

Here the CDR3 reads CASSPSGTGVSGNTIYF. The CDR3 coding sequence is TGCGCCAGCAGCCCCTCGGGAACAGGGGTATCTGGAAACACCATATATTTT. This chain uses TRBV4-1 with TRBJ1-3; 7 bases line up with TRBD1. The CDR3 totals 17 residues. In germline, CDR1 is MGHRA, CDR2 YSYEKL. With V trimmed by 4 bases and J by 1 base, 10 bases remained unmatched.

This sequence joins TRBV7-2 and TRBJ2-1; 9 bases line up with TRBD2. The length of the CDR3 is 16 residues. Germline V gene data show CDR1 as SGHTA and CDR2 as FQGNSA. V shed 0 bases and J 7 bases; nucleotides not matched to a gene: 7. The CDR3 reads CASSLAAGGVWNEQFF. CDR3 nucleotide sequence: TGTGCCAGCAGCTTAGCCGCGGGGGGGGTGTGGAATGAGCAGTTCTTC.

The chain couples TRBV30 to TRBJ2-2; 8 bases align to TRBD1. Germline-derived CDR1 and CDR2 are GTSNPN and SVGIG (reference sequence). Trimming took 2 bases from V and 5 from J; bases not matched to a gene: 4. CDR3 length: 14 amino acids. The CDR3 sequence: CAWSPRGPTGELFF. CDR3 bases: TGTGCCTGGAGTCCCAGGGGGCCGACCGGGGAGCTGTTTTTT.

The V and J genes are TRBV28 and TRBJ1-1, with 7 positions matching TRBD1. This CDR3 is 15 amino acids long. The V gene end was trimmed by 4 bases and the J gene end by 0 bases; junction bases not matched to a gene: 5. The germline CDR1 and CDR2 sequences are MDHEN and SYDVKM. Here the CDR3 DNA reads TGTGCCAGCAGTTCCGGGACAGCAATGAACACTGAAGCTTTCTTT. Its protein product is CASSSGTAMNTEAFF.

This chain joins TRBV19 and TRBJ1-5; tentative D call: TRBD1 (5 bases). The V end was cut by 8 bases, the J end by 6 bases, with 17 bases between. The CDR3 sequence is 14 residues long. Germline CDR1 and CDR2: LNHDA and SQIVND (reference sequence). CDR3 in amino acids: CASAVTEPGQPQHF. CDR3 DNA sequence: TGTGCCAGTGCCGTGACAGAGCCGGGTCAGCCCCAGCATTTT. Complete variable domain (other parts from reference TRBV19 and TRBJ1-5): DGGITQSPKYLFRKEGQNVTLSCEQNLNHDAMYWYRQDPGQGLRLIYYSQIVNDFQKGDIAEGYSVSREKKESFPLTVTSAQKNPTAFYLCASAVTEPGQPQHFGDGTRLSIL.

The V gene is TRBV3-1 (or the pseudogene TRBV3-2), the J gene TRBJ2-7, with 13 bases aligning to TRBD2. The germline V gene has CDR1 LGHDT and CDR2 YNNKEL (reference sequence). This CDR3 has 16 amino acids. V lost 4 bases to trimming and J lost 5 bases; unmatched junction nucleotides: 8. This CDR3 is CASSLGLAGAQDEQYF. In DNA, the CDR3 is TGTGCCAGCAGCCTTGGACTAGCGGGAGCCCAAGACGAGCAGTACTTC.

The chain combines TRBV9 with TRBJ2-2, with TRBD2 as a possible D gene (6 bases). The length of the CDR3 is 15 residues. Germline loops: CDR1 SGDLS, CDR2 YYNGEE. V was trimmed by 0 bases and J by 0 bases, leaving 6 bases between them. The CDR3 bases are TGTGCCAGCAGCGTAGGGGGGGCGAACACCGGGGAGCTGTTTTTT. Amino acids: CASSVGGANTGELFF.

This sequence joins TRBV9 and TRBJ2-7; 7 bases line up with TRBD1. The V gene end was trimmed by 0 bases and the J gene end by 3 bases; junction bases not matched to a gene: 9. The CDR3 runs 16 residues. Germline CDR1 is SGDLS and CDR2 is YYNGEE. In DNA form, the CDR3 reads TGTGCCAGCAGCGTAGGACAGGGTGTCTGCTACTACGAGCAGTACGTC. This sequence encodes CASSVGQGVCYYEQYV.